A selection of T cell receptor beta chains follows, all from one sample in a study of blood T cell repertoires in COVID-19. Generated by immunoSEQ multiplex PCR, the TCRdb table keeps only in-frame clones and is missing some. Here the sample spans roughly 360,000 clones, roughly four fifths being singletons. The sequenced material came from PBMCs or T cells enriched from blood (not recorded which). Receptor source: a woman aged 45-60 years who had recovered from COVID-19. CDR3s include the opening cysteine and the closing phenylalanine or tryptophan. A D gene is named only where the DNA matches it firmly. Size values are once, few and many counts, or a class for expanded clones, and some rows have none.

D,size,V,J,CDR3,DNA
NA,NA,TRBV19,TRBJ2-4,CASSPGSRSEGIQYF,TGTGCCAGTAGTCCCGGGAGTAGGAGTGAGGGTATACAGTACTTC
NA,NA,TRBV10-3,TRBJ1-2,CAISEGADGNYGYTF,TGTGCCATCAGTGAAGGGGCCGACGGTAACTATGGCTACACCTTC
NA,NA,TRBV18,TRBJ1-2,CASSPAGGYGYTF,TGTGCCAGCTCCCCGGCGGGGGGATATGGCTACACCTTC
TRBD1,NA,TRBV10-2,TRBJ1-1,CASSEPGTGEREAFF,TGCGCCAGCAGTGAGCCTGGGACAGGGGAACGCGAAGCTTTCTTT
NA,NA,TRBV5-1,TRBJ1-2,CASSEPRGVNYGYTF,TGCGCCAGCAGCGAACCTCGGGGGGTTAACTATGGCTACACCTTC
TRBD1,few,TRBV5-1,TRBJ1-6,CASSTGQGAAGSPLHF,TGCGCCAGCAGCACGGGACAGGGGGCAGCTGGTTCACCCCTCCACTTT
NA,NA,TRBV3-1/TRBV3-2,TRBJ2-2,CASSQDRVGELFF,TGTGCCAGCAGCCAAGATCGCGTCGGGGAGCTGTTTTTT
TRBD2,NA,TRBV11-3,TRBJ2-7,CASSLEVAGGFVEQYF,TGTGCCAGCAGCTTAGAAGTGGCGGGGGGGTTTGTCGAGCAGTACTTC
NA,NA,TRBV20-1,TRBJ2-7,CSARPGYEQYF,TGCAGTGCTAGACCCGGGTACGAGCAGTACTTC
NA,NA,TRBV5-8,TRBJ2-7,CASSFGASYEQYF,TGTGCCAGCAGCTTTGGGGCTTCCTACGAGCAGTACTTC
NA,NA,TRBV29-1,TRBJ1-2,CSVEAEVYGYTF,TGCAGCGTTGAGGCGGAGGTTTATGGCTACACCTTC
TRBD1,few,TRBV19,TRBJ1-5,CATSGQGNQPQHF,TGTGCCACCTCAGGACAGGGCAATCAGCCCCAGCATTTT
NA,NA,TRBV9,TRBJ2-2,CASSVRAPTNTGELFF,TGTGCCAGCAGCGTACGAGCGCCAACGAACACCGGGGAGCTGTTTTTT
NA,NA,TRBV3-1/TRBV3-2,TRBJ1-5,CASSHGGSSNQPQHF,TGTGCCAGCAGCCATGGGGGGTCTAGCAATCAGCCCCAGCATTTT
TRBD1,NA,TRBV5-6,TRBJ2-4,CASSYLGDRTNIQYF,TGTGCCAGCAGCTACCTAGGGGACAGAACAAACATTCAGTACTTC
NA,few,TRBV6-2/TRBV6-3,TRBJ1-2,CASSWGINGYTF,TGTGCCAGCAGTTGGGGCATAAATGGCTACACCTTC
NA,once,TRBV7-2,TRBJ2-3,CASSSNRAGTDTQYF,TGTGCCAGCAGCTCCAACAGGGCCGGCACAGATACGCAGTATTTT
NA,NA,TRBV27,TRBJ1-2,CASSSIAGIYGYTF,TGTGCCAGCAGTTCAATAGCAGGGATCTATGGCTACACCTTC
TRBD1,NA,TRBV5-1,TRBJ2-7,CASSLLTGDSYEQYF,TGCGCCAGCAGCTTGTTAACAGGGGACTCCTACGAGCAGTACTTC
NA,few,TRBV5-5,TRBJ1-3,CASSFLGHGQRAGNTIYF,TGTGCCAGCAGCTTCCTGGGGCACGGGCAACGAGCTGGAAACACCATATATTTT
NA,NA,TRBV5-1,TRBJ2-7,CASSLDASPWYEQYF,TGCGCCAGCAGCTTGGACGCGTCTCCATGGTACGAGCAGTACTTC
NA,once,TRBV19,TRBJ2-3,CASSSGGSLDTQYF,TGTGCCAGTAGTTCGGGCGGGTCGTTAGATACGCAGTATTTT
TRBD1,NA,TRBV19,TRBJ1-2,CASSTFDRGRDGYTF,TGTGCCAGTAGTACGTTCGACAGGGGTAGGGATGGCTACACCTTC
NA,NA,TRBV7-3,TRBJ1-5,CADGGPPRGYSNQPQHF,TGTGCGGATGGGGGCCCTCCTCGCGGTTATAGCAATCAGCCCCAGCATTTT
TRBD1,NA,TRBV5-4,TRBJ1-1,CASSKDRGLSAEAFF,TGTGCCAGCAGCAAGGACAGGGGGCTGTCGGCGGAAGCTTTCTTT
NA,once,TRBV12-3/TRBV12-4,TRBJ1-2,CASSFMGPYGYTF,TGTGCCAGCAGTTTTATGGGGCCGTATGGCTACACCTTC
TRBD1,NA,TRBV29-1,TRBJ2-1,CSVAGTVYNEQFF,TGCAGCGTTGCCGGGACAGTGTACAATGAGCAGTTCTTC
TRBD2,NA,TRBV19,TRBJ2-5,CASSIGAGRGETQYF,TGTGCCAGTAGTATAGGAGCGGGGCGGGGGGAGACCCAGTACTTC
NA,NA,TRBV2,TRBJ2-1,CASREQRSSYNEQFF,TGTGCCAGCAGGGAACAAAGGAGCTCCTACAATGAGCAGTTCTTC
TRBD1,NA,TRBV5-4,TRBJ1-1,CASSDRDRGIGNTEAFF,TGTGCCAGCAGCGACCGGGACAGGGGAATCGGGAACACTGAAGCTTTCTTT